This T cell receptor (beta chain) was obtained from a study of shared clonotypes between healthy human individuals. The study, taken as a whole, reports: Large depth notwithstanding, sorted-subset sequencing proved incomplete by rarefaction. Clonotype sharing across four donors was observed for about 5.5% of naive CD4 clonotypes. Some clonotypes were shared by all four sorted-subset donors, while others were not shared. The non-shared ones had lower generation probabilities than the shared ones.

As processed by the authors: Sequence data from immunoSEQ were junction-only and lacked quality scores; consequently, filtering differed. Here immunoSEQ multiplex PCR was the method, and the copy in TCRdb shows in-frame clones only, minus some. V, J and clone size are taken as reported in that table, and D and trimming were inferred from the DNA itself. There are about 820,000 clones in the sample; about 92% occur only once, and around 24% lies in the top ten. It was CD45RO-negative cells, positively selected for CCR7, that made up naive CD8 cells, with terminally differentiated effector memory CD45RA+ cells excluded. V lost 8 bases to trimming and J lost 0 bases, with 17 bases between them. From germline, CDR1 is SGHDN and CDR2 FVKESK. The CDR3 runs to 16 residues. For this clone: Its antigen is as yet unknown.

Specimen: naive CD8+ T cells sorted from blood. This clonotype was obtained from a man aged 30-40 years in good health. The gene calls are TRBV14 and TRBJ2-4, with a tentative D call TRBD1 (6 bases). The chain's CDR3 is CASAPDRRLAKNIQYF. Here the CDR3 DNA reads TGTGCCAGCGCACCGGACAGACGACTAGCCAAAAACATTCAGTACTTC.